The source of this T cell receptor beta chain is a study of T cells in Graves' hyperthyroidism and ophthalmopathy. With regard to this clonotype: Given a much more abundant clone one base away, this may be a read error.

This CDR3 has 16 amino acids. V shed 5 bases and J shed 2 bases, with 16 bases lying between them. CDR1 is KGHDR, CDR2 SFDVKD, per germline. The investigators amplified TCR beta CDR3 regions from RNA transcripts. A set of HTBI primers served as the primers for a first-round RT-PCR of the TCR CDR3. TCRdb re-analysed the multiplex PCR reads in MiXCR, keeping a single row per CDR3 protein. Of about 480,000 distinct CDR3 sequences listed, roughly an eighth were seen once; the top ten hold 15% to 20%. The receptor comes from a woman younger than 30 with Graves' hyperthyroidism. The chain has TRBV24-1 and TRBJ2-3; either TRBD1 or TRBD2 may fit D (5 bases each). The sample was blood. DNA for the CDR3: TGTGCCACCAGTGCTCCGAGGGGCTCCGCCACAGATACGCAGTATTTT. Translated, it gives CATSAPRGSATDTQYF.